This entry features one T cell receptor (beta chain) sequence. This sample is part of a study of blood T cell repertoires in COVID-19. Overall study: Samples came from the United States, Italy and Spain, spanning acute and convalescent COVID-19.

Everyone who took part was roughly 18 to 89 years old, and they came from about two dozen US areas. Two negative PCRs, clearance, or symptom resolution characterized the recovered Cohort 3 donors. The authors' processing: The assay estimated nucleated cells by amplifying reference gene primers. Generated by immunoSEQ multiplex PCR, the TCRdb table keeps only in-frame clones and is missing some. Clone size and the V and J calls come from that table; the DNA yielded D and trimming. The sample has roughly 250,000 clones, about 89% seen once. The germline CDR1 and CDR2 sequences are MDHEN and SYDVKM. The V gene lost 5 bases and the J gene lost 8 bases, with 6 bases spanning the gap. The CDR3 consists of 11 residues.

This chain connects TRBV28 to TRBJ2-2; D remains unclear. This receptor was obtained from a woman aged 18-35 years who had recovered from COVID-19. Sequencing was performed on PBMCs or T cells enriched from blood (not recorded which). This CDR3 is CASSLRGELFF. CDR3 nucleotide sequence: TGTGCCAGCAGTCTAAGAGGGGAGCTGTTTTTT.